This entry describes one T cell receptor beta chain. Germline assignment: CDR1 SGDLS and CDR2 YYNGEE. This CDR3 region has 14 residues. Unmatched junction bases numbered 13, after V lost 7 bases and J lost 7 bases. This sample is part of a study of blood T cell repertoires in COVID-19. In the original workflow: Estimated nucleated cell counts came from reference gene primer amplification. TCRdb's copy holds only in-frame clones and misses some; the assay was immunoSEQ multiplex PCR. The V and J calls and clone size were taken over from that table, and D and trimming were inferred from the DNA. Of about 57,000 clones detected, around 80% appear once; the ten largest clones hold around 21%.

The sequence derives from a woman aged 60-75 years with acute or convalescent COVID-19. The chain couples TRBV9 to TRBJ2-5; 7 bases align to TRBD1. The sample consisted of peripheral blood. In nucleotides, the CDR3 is TGTGCCAGCGCCAAAATTGACAGGGATGGGACCCAGTACTTC. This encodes CASAKIDRDGTQYF.